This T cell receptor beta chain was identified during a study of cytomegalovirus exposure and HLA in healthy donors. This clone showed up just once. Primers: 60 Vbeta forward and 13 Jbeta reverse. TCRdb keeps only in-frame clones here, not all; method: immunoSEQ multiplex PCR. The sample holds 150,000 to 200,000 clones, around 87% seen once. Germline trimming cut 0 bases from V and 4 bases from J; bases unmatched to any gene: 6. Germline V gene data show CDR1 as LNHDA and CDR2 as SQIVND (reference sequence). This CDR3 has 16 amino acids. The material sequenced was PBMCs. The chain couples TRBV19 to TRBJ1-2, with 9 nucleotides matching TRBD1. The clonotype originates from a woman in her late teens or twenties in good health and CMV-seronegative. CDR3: CASSIDGTGRFYGYTF. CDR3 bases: TGTGCCAGTAGTATAGATGGGACAGGGCGCTTCTATGGCTACACCTTC.